This T cell receptor beta chain is drawn from a study of regulatory T cells in long-lasting Graves disease. This clonotype was recorded at least ten times. The time point here: newly diagnosed GD, antithyroid drugs for less than 3 months. After RNA was extracted from PBMCs, the TCR library was made from it. V lost 4 bases, J lost 3 bases, and 1 base stayed unmatched. Germline assignment: CDR1 MNHEY and CDR2 SVGEGT. The CDR3 extends over 15 amino acids. Arm-PCR of CDR3 regions with iRepertoire HTBI primers generated TCR beta libraries. TCRdb fed the multiplex PCR reads into MiXCR, producing one record per CDR3 protein. The sample lists 400,000 to 500,000 distinct CDR3 sequences; about 17% were seen once. These same data were also listed under a study on T cells in Graves' hyperthyroidism and ophthalmopathy.

The sequence was collected from a woman aged 30 to 39 with Graves disease. The gene calls are TRBV6-2 or TRBV6-3 and TRBJ2-1, with TRBD2 matching 12 bases. Material: peripheral blood mononuclear cells (PBMCs), obtained at new diagnosis, from a patient treated with antithyroid drugs. CDR3 loop: CASSSGLAGYNEQFF. CDR3 sequence (DNA): TGTGCCAGCAGTTCGGGACTAGCGGGCTACAATGAGCAGTTCTTC.